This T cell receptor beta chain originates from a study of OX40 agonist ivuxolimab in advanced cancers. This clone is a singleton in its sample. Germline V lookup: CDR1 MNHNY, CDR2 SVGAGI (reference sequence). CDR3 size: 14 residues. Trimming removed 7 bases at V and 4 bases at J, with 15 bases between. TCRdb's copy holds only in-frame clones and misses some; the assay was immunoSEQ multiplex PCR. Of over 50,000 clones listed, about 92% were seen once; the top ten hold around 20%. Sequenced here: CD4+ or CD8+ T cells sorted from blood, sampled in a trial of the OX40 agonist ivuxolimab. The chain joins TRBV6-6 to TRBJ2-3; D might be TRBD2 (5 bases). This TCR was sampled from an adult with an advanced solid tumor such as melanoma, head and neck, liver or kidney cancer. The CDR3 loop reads CASTLGRGSDTQYF. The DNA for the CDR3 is TGTGCCAGCACCTTGGGGAGAGGGTCAGATACGCAGTATTTT.